This TCR beta chain derives from a study of blood T cell repertoires in COVID-19. Study summary: Some COVID-19 samples were acute and others convalescent; all came from the United States, Italy and Spain. PBMCs, B-cell-depleted T cells, or T cells provided the cDNA or gDNA that made up the material.

From germline, CDR1 is LGHDT and CDR2 YNNKEL (reference sequence). The CDR3 runs 15 residues. For this clone: Sequence at one end of the junction differs from germline and may be a read error.

Generated by immunoSEQ multiplex PCR, the TCRdb table keeps only in-frame clones and is missing some. The sample contains around 270,000 clones, approximately 85% of which appear only once. The sequence was collected from a woman younger than 45 who had recovered from COVID-19. Sequenced material: PBMCs or T cells enriched from blood (not recorded which). The chain has TRBV3-1 (or the pseudogene TRBV3-2) and TRBJ2-7; 9 bases map to TRBD2. In nucleotides, the CDR3 is TGTGCCAGCAGCCAAGATGGAGCGGGGGGCCGGGAGCAGCACTTC. This codes for CASSQDGAGGREQHF.